These 28 T cell receptor beta chains came from one sample sequenced in a study of T cell repertoires in cytomegalovirus infection. TCRdb re-derived calls from the reads in MiXCR, one entry per CDR3 protein. The sample shows 450,000 to 600,000 distinct CDR3 sequences, 10% to 12% of them seen only once. Sample: PBMCs. These receptors were collected from a human donor in good health (CMV status not recorded). Some clones in this sample may be carry-over from other donors' samples.

This clonotype was seen a handful of times. The rearrangement joins TRBV20-1 to TRBJ2-1; D is unresolved. The CDR3 extends over 12 amino acids. Trimming removed 6 bases from V and 8 bases from J, with 14 bases in between. Germline assignment: CDR1 DFQATT and CDR2 SNEGSKA (reference sequence). CDR3 DNA sequence: TGCAGTGCCCCAAGGAGTCTCGATGAGCAGTTCTTC. Translating gives CSAPRSLDEQFF.

The sample holds a few counts of this clonotype. V usage is TRBV20-1 and J usage is TRBJ2-1, with 7 bases lining up with TRBD1. Germline CDR1 and CDR2: DFQATT and SNEGSKA (reference sequence). The CDR3 contains 16 residues. The trim removed 0 bases at V and 3 bases at J, leaving 8 bases unmatched. The CDR3 coding sequence is TGCAGTGCTAGAGATCGTTTGGGACAGAACTACAATGAGCAGTTCTTC. Protein sequence: CSARDRLGQNYNEQFF.

This clonotype was recorded many times. CDR3 coding DNA: TGCAGCGTTGGGACTAGCGGGAACAGCTACAATGAGCAGTTCTTC. Its translation: CSVGTSGNSYNEQFF. The V call is TRBV29-1, the J call TRBJ2-1, with 12 bases that match TRBD2. CDR3 size: 15 residues. V shed 4 bases, J shed 3 bases, and the junction held 4 bases outside the gene matches. Per the germline V gene, CDR1 is SQVTM and CDR2 is ANQGSEA.

This clonotype was counted ten times or more. The rearrangement joins TRBV2 to TRBJ2-5; D remains ambiguous. Germline values: CDR1 SNHLY, CDR2 FYNNEI. The CDR3 length is 12 residues. Between the trimmed V and J ends, which lost 8 bases and 5 bases, there was a span of 12 bases. The CDR3 protein is CASSAAGETQYF. The CDR3 nucleotides are TGTGCCAGCTCCGCCGCCGGGGAGACCCAGTACTTC.

This clonotype was recorded many times. J is TRBJ2-7 and V is TRBV4-2, with 9 nucleotides matching TRBD1. CDR1 and CDR2 (germline): LGHNA, YNFKEQ. The CDR3 spans 17 residues. The J segment lost 3 bases and the V segment lost 0 bases, leaving 9 bases of the junction unmatched. CDR3 amino acids: CASSQDFLQGADYEQYF. The CDR3 bases are TGTGCCAGCAGCCAAGATTTTCTACAGGGGGCGGACTACGAGCAGTACTTC.

This clonotype came up many times. The chain couples TRBV20-1 to TRBJ1-4, with D possibly TRBD1 on 6 matching bases. V was shortened by 5 bases and J by 4 bases, with 17 bases between the two germline ends. The CDR3 sequence is 15 residues long. The germline V gene encodes CDR1 DFQATT and CDR2 SNEGSKA (reference sequence). CDR3 in amino acids: CSAESHRVGNEKLFF. In DNA form, the CDR3 reads TGCAGTGCTGAATCGCACAGGGTCGGTAATGAAAAACTGTTTTTT.

This chain joins TRBV18 and TRBJ2-3; TRBD1 aligns across 11 bases. CDR1 is KGHSH and CDR2 is LQKENI in the germline V gene. Germline trimming cut 4 bases from V and 2 bases from J; bases unmatched to any gene: 5. CDR3 length: 16 amino acids. The CDR3 bases are TGTGCCAGCTCACGCGGACAGGGGGCGAACACAGATACGCAGTATTTT. Amino acids: CASSRGQGANTDTQYF.

This clonotype showed up many times. V gene TRBV9 combines with J gene TRBJ2-7, with D perhaps matching TRBD1 (5 bases). This CDR3 spans 14 amino acids. Between the trimmed V and J ends, which lost 0 bases and 6 bases, there was a span of 13 bases. In germline, CDR1 is SGDLS, CDR2 YYNGEE. The CDR3 protein is CASSVGREMFEQYF. In DNA, the CDR3 is TGTGCCAGCAGCGTAGGCAGGGAAATGTTCGAGCAGTACTTC. Filled out from reference TRBV9 and TRBJ2-7, the complete variable domain reads DSGVTQTPKHLITATGQRVTLRCSPRSGDLSVYWYQQSLDQGLQFLIQYYNGEERAKGNILERFSAQQFPDLHSELNLSSLELGDSALYFCASSVGREMFEQYFGPGTRLTVT.

This chain links TRBV11-2 with TRBJ2-1; 9 bases agree with TRBD2. Germline CDR1 and CDR2: SGHAT and FQNNGV. The CDR3 runs to 14 residues. The ends lost 6 bases at V and 3 bases at J; junction bases unmatched: 3. The CDR3 here is CASRMTSGYNEQFF. The DNA for the CDR3 is TGTGCCAGCAGGATGACTAGCGGCTACAATGAGCAGTTCTTC.

The gene calls are TRBV29-1 and TRBJ1-2, with a possible D match to TRBD1 (5 bases). V shed 3 bases and J shed 2 bases, with 25 bases lying between them. The CDR3 runs 18 residues. Per germline, CDR1 SQVTM and CDR2 ANQGSEA. The CDR3, as DNA: TGCAGCGTTGACGATAAACCGGCTGGGCAGGGCGGAAACTATGGCTACACCTTC. As protein: CSVDDKPAGQGGNYGYTF.

This clonotype came up many times. The V and J genes are TRBV5-6 and TRBJ2-3; D remains unclear. Germline CDR1 is SGHDT and CDR2 is YYEEEE. V lost 2 bases and J 0 bases, leaving 10 bases between the germline ends. The CDR3 runs 15 residues. The chain's CDR3 is CASSLYTASTDTQYF. The CDR3 DNA reads as TGTGCCAGCAGCTTATATACAGCTAGCACAGATACGCAGTATTTT.

This clonotype showed up many times. The V call is TRBV6-1, the J call TRBJ2-3, with a weak D call TRBD2 (5 bases). The V end was cut by 6 bases, the J end by 2 bases, with 9 bases between. Germline loops: CDR1 MNHNS, CDR2 SASEGT. The CDR3 spans 13 residues. The CDR3 protein is CASRVAITDTQYF. CDR3 in DNA: TGTGCCAGCAGAGTAGCGATCACAGATACGCAGTATTTT.

This clonotype was detected a few times. The rearrangement links TRBV11-2 to TRBJ2-1; TRBD1 aligns across 7 bases. Losses at the gene ends were 4 bases for V and 8 bases for J; bases not matched to a gene: 2. Per the germline V gene, CDR1 is SGHAT and CDR2 is FQNNGV. CDR3 size: 12 residues. DNA for the CDR3: TGTGCCAGCAGCTCCAGGGGGTATGAGCAGTTCTTC. It codes for CASSSRGYEQFF.

This clonotype appeared many times. This chain connects TRBV7-9 to TRBJ2-5; D assignment may be TRBD1 or TRBD2 (5 bases each). Germline V gene lookup returns CDR1 SEHNR and CDR2 FQNEAQ (reference sequence). CDR3 length: 13 residues. The V and J ends lost 3 bases and 5 bases respectively, with 10 bases between them. The DNA for the CDR3 is TGTGCCAGCAGCTTTGGGGGAGTGGAGACCCAGTACTTC. Protein sequence: CASSFGGVETQYF.

This clonotype was seen ten or more times. The rearrangement joins TRBV7-9 to TRBJ1-4, with D maybe TRBD1 (5 bases). Per the germline V gene, CDR1 is SEHNR and CDR2 is FQNEAQ (reference sequence). V was clipped by 1 base and J by 5 bases, with 8 bases between them. The CDR3 loop spans 14 amino acids. The CDR3 sequence: CASSLEEGNEKLFF. The CDR3 DNA reads TGTGCCAGCAGCTTAGAGGAGGGGAATGAAAAACTGTTTTTT.

The chain combines TRBV4-1 with TRBJ1-2; D is unresolved. This CDR3 is built from 12 residues. V lost 1 base and J 6 bases, leaving 6 bases between the germline ends. CDR1 is MGHRA and CDR2 is YSYEKL in the germline V gene. The CDR3 DNA sequence: TGCGCCAGCAGCCAAGGCGTCGATGGCTACACCTTC. Translation: CASSQGVDGYTF.

To note about this clonotype: A much more abundant neighbour one base away suggests this may be a read error. The chain recombines TRBV19 with TRBJ1-1; 8 bases agree with TRBD1. Germline loops: CDR1 LNHDA, CDR2 SQIVND (reference sequence). The CDR3 is made up of 14 amino acids. V lost 5 bases and J lost 5; bases outside the gene matches: 7. CDR3 loop: CASSLVQGVTEAFF. As DNA, the CDR3 is TGTGCCAGTAGTCTCGTACAGGGGGTGACTGAAGCTTTCTTT.

This clonotype appeared many times. The rearrangement uses TRBV7-2 and TRBJ2-1; 7 bases fit TRBD1. After removal of 2 bases from V and 4 bases from J, the junction contained 14 bases not matched to a gene. Germline CDR1 reads SGHTA; CDR2 reads FQGNSA. The CDR3 is made up of 18 amino acids. The CDR3 protein is CASSLQLRDRGVYNEQFF. CDR3 DNA: TGTGCCAGCAGCTTACAGTTAAGGGACAGAGGAGTATACAATGAGCAGTTCTTC.

This clonotype showed up many times. The chain carries TRBV5-1 and TRBJ1-1; D is uncertain. The V and J ends lost 4 bases and 6 bases respectively, with 16 bases between them. CDR1 and CDR2 from the germline V gene are SGHRS and YFSETQ. The CDR3 loop spans 14 amino acids. The CDR3 here is CASSGTDGSAEAFF. The CDR3 nucleotides are TGCGCCAGCAGCGGCACGGACGGAAGTGCTGAAGCTTTCTTT.

The V call is TRBV5-1, the J call TRBJ2-5; D call uncertain. The V end lost 4 bases, the J end lost 4 bases, and 14 bases lay between the germline ends. The CDR3 is made up of 14 amino acids. Germline V CDR1 and CDR2: SGHRS, YFSETQ. The CDR3 sequence is CASSPLRNGETQYF. DNA of the CDR3: TGCGCCAGCAGCCCTCTCCGGAATGGAGAGACCCAGTACTTC.

This clonotype was observed many times. The chain recombines TRBV12-5 with TRBJ2-7; D is perhaps TRBD2 (7 bases). Trimming removed 2 bases at V and 0 bases at J, with 11 bases between. The CDR3 length is 15 residues. Germline V gives CDR1 LGHNT, CDR2 FRNRAP. The CDR3 sequence is CASGLWRGLSYEQYF. The CDR3 bases are TGTGCTAGTGGTTTGTGGCGGGGGCTCTCCTACGAGCAGTACTTC.

A few counts support this clonotype. V and J are TRBV28 and TRBJ2-7; TRBD1 might be the D (6 bases). The germline CDR1 and CDR2 sequences are MDHEN and SYDVKM. The CDR3 runs 15 residues. Trimming removed 3 bases from V and 2 bases from J, with 14 bases in between. CDR3 sequence (DNA): TGTGCCAGCAGTTTGTCCAGGGGCATCCCCTACGAGCAGTACTTC. This sequence encodes CASSLSRGIPYEQYF.

This chain joins TRBV30 and TRBJ2-5; 13 bases match TRBD2. J gave up 5 bases and V 6 bases, and 3 bases lay outside the gene matches. CDR1 and CDR2 (germline): GTSNPN, SVGIG (reference sequence). This CDR3 spans 13 amino acids. CDR3 region: CACGLAGVETQYF. The CDR3 DNA reads as TGTGCCTGCGGACTAGCGGGAGTGGAGACCCAGTACTTC.

This clonotype has at least ten counts. The V and J genes are TRBV7-6 and TRBJ2-3; 10 nucleotides agree with TRBD2. The CDR3 has 17 amino acids. Trimming at V came to 3 bases and at J to 2 bases, leaving 8 bases not matched to a gene. Per the germline V gene, CDR1 is SGHVS and CDR2 is FNYEAQ. The CDR3 here is CASSLGASGGITDTQYF. The CDR3, as DNA: TGTGCCAGCAGCTTGGGGGCTAGCGGGGGAATCACAGATACGCAGTATTTT.

This clonotype was found many times. Here the CDR3 reads CASRIQGLLLSGANVLTF. CDR3 sequence (DNA): TGTGCCAGCAGGATCCAGGGGCTTCTCCTCTCTGGGGCCAACGTCCTGACTTTC. The rearrangement joins TRBV7-2 to TRBJ2-6; maybe TRBD1 (6 bases). CDR3 size: 18 residues. Deletions cut 6 bases from V and 0 bases from J, with 18 bases between. Looked up from germline, CDR1 is SGHTA and CDR2 is FQGNSA.

This clonotype was counted a few times. The genes are TRBV27 and TRBJ2-2, with D uncertain. The germline CDR1 and CDR2 sequences are MNHEY and SMNVEV (reference sequence). The CDR3 is made up of 15 amino acids. Trimming removed 4 bases from V and 5 bases from J, with 14 bases in between. The CDR3 coding sequence is TGTGCCAGCAGTTACATCTCCCCGTTGACCGGGGAGCTGTTTTTT. Its translation is CASSYISPLTGELFF.

This clonotype was observed at least ten times. V gene TRBV27 combines with J gene TRBJ2-3; perhaps TRBD2 as D (7 bases). Trimming took off 6 bases at V and 3 bases at J, with 19 bases between the two ends. There are 16 residues in the CDR3. The germline V gene has CDR1 MNHEY and CDR2 SMNVEV (reference sequence). The DNA for the CDR3 is TGTGCCAGCAGCAACTTCCCGGGGGGCTCTACAGATACGCAGTATTTT. Protein sequence: CASSNFPGGSTDTQYF.

This clonotype has a count of ten or more. This sequence joins TRBV5-4 and TRBJ1-1; D is possibly TRBD1 (5 bases). Germline CDR1 is SGHNT and CDR2 is YYREEE (reference sequence). The CDR3 is made up of 16 amino acids. The V gene lost 4 bases and the J gene lost 0 bases, with 16 bases spanning the gap. The CDR3 is CASSPDGAGLNTEAFF. The DNA of the CDR3 is TGTGCCAGCAGCCCAGATGGGGCAGGACTGAACACTGAAGCTTTCTTT.